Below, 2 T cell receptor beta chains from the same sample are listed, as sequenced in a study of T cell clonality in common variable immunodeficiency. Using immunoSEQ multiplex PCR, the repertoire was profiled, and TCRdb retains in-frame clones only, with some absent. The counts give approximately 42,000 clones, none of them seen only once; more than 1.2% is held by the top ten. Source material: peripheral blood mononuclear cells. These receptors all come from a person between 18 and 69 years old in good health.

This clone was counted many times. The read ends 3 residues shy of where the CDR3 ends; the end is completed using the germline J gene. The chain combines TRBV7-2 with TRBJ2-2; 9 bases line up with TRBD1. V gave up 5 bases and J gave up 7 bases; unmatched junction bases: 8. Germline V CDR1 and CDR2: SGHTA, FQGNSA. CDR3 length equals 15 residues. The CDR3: CASSRGDREGGELFF. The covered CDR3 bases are TGTGCCAGCAGCCGCGGGGACAGGGAAGGCGGGGAG. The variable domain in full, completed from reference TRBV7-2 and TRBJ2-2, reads GAGVSQSPSNKVTEKGKDVELRCDPISGHTALYWYRQSLGQGLEFLIYFQGNSAPDKSGLPSDRFSAERTGGSVSTLTIQRTQQEDSAVYLCASSRGDREGGELFFGEGSRLTVL.

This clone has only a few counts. CDR3 bases read: TGTGCCAGCAGCTTATTCCCCGGACAGGGAAATTCACCA. Translation gives CASSLFPGQGNSP. The whole CDR3 is CASSLFPGQGNSPLFF. The chain couples TRBV13 to TRBJ1-4; TRBD1 matches at 8 bases. The CDR3 is cut off 3 residues early in the read; its end comes from the germline J gene. Germline loops: CDR1 PRHDT, CDR2 FYEKMQ (reference sequence). The CDR3 has 16 residues.